Included here is one T cell receptor (beta chain) sequence, with context. The antigen is not known. The ends were cut back, 4 bases at V and 2 bases at J, with 12 bases in the middle. This CDR3 comprises 13 residues. Germline V gene sequence: CDR1 SQVTM, CDR2 ANQGSEA. TCRdb keeps only in-frame clones here, not all; method: immunoSEQ multiplex PCR. The repertoire holds 45,000 to 55,000 clones, with over 70% as singletons. This record comes from a study of pediatric ulcerative colitis. Study-level results: Blood-rectal clonal overlap within each person was significantly higher in ulcerative colitis patients than controls.

During colonoscopy, one to two rectal pinch biopsies were collected. Before the diagnostic colonoscopy, ulcerative colitis patients were free of immunosuppressive medication. Material: gut tissue. The source of this sequence is a girl under 18 with moderate ulcerative colitis. J is TRBJ2-7 and V is TRBV29-1; TRBD1 might be the D (5 bases). CDR3 sequence reads: CSVGLTVAYEQYF. DNA of the CDR3: TGCAGCGTTGGGTTGACAGTTGCCTACGAGCAGTACTTC.